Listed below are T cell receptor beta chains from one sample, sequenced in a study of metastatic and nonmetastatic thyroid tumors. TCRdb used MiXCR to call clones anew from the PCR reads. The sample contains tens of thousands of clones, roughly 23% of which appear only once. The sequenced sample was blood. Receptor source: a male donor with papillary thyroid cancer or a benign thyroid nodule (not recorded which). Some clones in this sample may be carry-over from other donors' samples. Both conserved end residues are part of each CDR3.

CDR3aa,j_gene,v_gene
CASSQKGGVLEHTDTQYF,TRBJ2-3,TRBV3-1
CASSRAVSSAWANVLTF,TRBJ2-6,TRBV28
CATVHLVSGNTIYF,TRBJ1-3,TRBV6-1
CASSSLSRGQPQHF,TRBJ1-5,TRBV19
CASSSDRGRRELFF,TRBJ2-2,TRBV28
CSAGPAGAPQGDTQYF,TRBJ2-3,TRBV20-1
CASSDEAGGIDTQYF,TRBJ2-3,TRBV6-4
CSARSSGTSLSGEQFF,TRBJ2-1,TRBV20-1
CASSYRVNTEAFF,TRBJ1-1,TRBV6-6
CSARDSIPGGGSPLHF,TRBJ1-6,TRBV20-1
CASSDVQGTGELFF,TRBJ2-2,TRBV6-4
CASSLTGNQPQHF,TRBJ1-5,TRBV27
CASSPTGVGTEAFF,TRBJ1-1,TRBV7-9
CASSQDISGEQYF,TRBJ2-7,TRBV4-2
CASRTGGGIKLEKLFF,TRBJ1-4,TRBV28
CASSPPTSSGNTIYF,TRBJ1-3,TRBV18
CAWSVLRTARGGGYTF,TRBJ1-2,TRBV30
CASSPDIGGMNTEAFF,TRBJ1-1,TRBV18
CASSLAQGLSGRSSGELFF,TRBJ2-2,TRBV13
CASSSDVSGYGYTF,TRBJ1-2,TRBV2
CATSDATAISGANVLTF,TRBJ2-6,TRBV24-1
CASSRDRGFSEQYF,TRBJ2-7,TRBV19
CSAQDSFGPQHF,TRBJ1-5,TRBV20-1
CASSSAGGPYQETQYF,TRBJ2-5,TRBV11-2
CATSRDKVSTDTQYF,TRBJ2-3,TRBV15
CAIKVSGANVLTF,TRBJ2-6,TRBV10-3
CAWSVRGAGQPQHF,TRBJ1-5,TRBV30
CASTPTSRVGYNEQFF,TRBJ2-1,TRBV2
CASSRDVMGNTIYF,TRBJ1-3,TRBV5-5
CATSGLAGGWRKNEQFF,TRBJ2-1,TRBV24-1